The T cell receptor (beta chain) under discussion was sequenced for a study of blood T cells in healthy people across ages. Study-level information: Template switching recovered approximately one barcoded beta molecule for every two T cells.

There were at least 5.5 micrograms of total RNA extracted from every sample. Primed by a sample-barcoded 5' primer and a J-beta primer mix, a second PCR proceeded for roughly 7 to 11 cycles. MiXCR, run by TCRdb on the 5' RACE reads, gives a single entry per CDR3 protein. This sample has about 1.8 million distinct CDR3 sequences, with roughly 52% found just once. Study outcomes and limitations: Because donor CMV status was unknown, expanded clonotype changes were possibly confounded. Naive CD4+ cell counts and diversity both ran higher in long-lived than in aged donors.

Concerning this clonotype itself: The antigen is undetermined.

The sequencing input was blood. The sequence was obtained from a woman in her 40s in good health.

This CDR3 reads CASSLRGFTGELFF. The CDR3 DNA is TGTGCCAGCAGTTTAAGGGGTTTCACCGGGGAGCTGTTTTTT. The chain carries TRBV27 and TRBJ2-2, with D possibly being TRBD1 (5 bases). CDR3 length: 14 amino acids. V was cut by 2 bases and J by 4 bases, with 8 bases left in between. Germline loops: CDR1 MNHEY, CDR2 SMNVEV (reference sequence).